This TCR beta chain was identified during a study of T cells in Graves' hyperthyroidism and ophthalmopathy. A word on this clonotype: The antigen is undetermined.

Overall study results and limits: The model made its ophthalmopathy prediction, and onset followed a median approximately six months later.

RNA transcripts served as the template for amplifying TCR beta CDR3 regions. With the HTBI primer set, the TCR CDR3 went through a first round of RT-PCR. TCRdb redid the calling of the multiplex PCR reads with MiXCR, one entry per CDR3 protein. This sample has about 260,000 distinct CDR3 sequences; approximately 23% occur once, and the top ten carry roughly 60%. The sequence derives from a man under 40 with Graves' ophthalmopathy. The sample was blood.

CDR3: CASSWSGNFANEQFF. DNA for the CDR3: TGCGCCAGCAGTTGGAGCGGGAACTTCGCGAATGAGCAGTTCTTC. The rearrangement uses TRBV5-1 and TRBJ2-1; TRBD2 agrees at 7 bases. The CDR3 has 15 residues. V was clipped by 5 bases and J by 7 bases; unmatched bases: 12. Germline loops: CDR1 SGHRS, CDR2 YFSETQ. Looking up the rest from reference TRBV5-1 and TRBJ2-1 gives the full variable domain: KAGVTQTPRYLIKTRGQQVTLSCSPISGHRSVSWYQQTPGQGLQFLFEYFSETQRNKGNFPGRFSGRQFSNSRSEMNVSTLELGDSALYLCASSWSGNFANEQFFGPGTRLTVL.